The present TCR beta chain was sequenced within a study of Graves' ophthalmopathy and Graves' hyperthyroidism. RNA transcripts yielded amplified TCR beta CDR3 regions. First-round RT-PCR employed HTBI primers, with a second-round multiplex PCR after it. TCRdb fed the multiplex PCR reads into MiXCR, producing one record per CDR3 protein. This sample has more than 45,000 distinct CDR3 sequences; 50% to 65% occur once, and the top ten carry about 24%. The ends were cut back, 3 bases at V and 2 bases at J, with 12 bases in the middle. The CDR3 spans 14 residues. From germline, CDR1 is DFQATT and CDR2 SNEGSKA (reference sequence). This clonotype turned up a few times. What it binds is not known. Overall study results and limits: Also, most clonotypes expanded in the thyroid above 0.001 frequency appeared in blood.

The TCR sequence derives from an adult man with Graves' ophthalmopathy. This chain joins TRBV20-1 and TRBJ2-3; the D gene is possibly TRBD2 (6 bases). Source material: peripheral blood. CDR3 coding DNA: TGCAGTGCTAGGTCATTGGGACTCACAGATACGCAGTATTTT. This encodes CSARSLGLTDTQYF.